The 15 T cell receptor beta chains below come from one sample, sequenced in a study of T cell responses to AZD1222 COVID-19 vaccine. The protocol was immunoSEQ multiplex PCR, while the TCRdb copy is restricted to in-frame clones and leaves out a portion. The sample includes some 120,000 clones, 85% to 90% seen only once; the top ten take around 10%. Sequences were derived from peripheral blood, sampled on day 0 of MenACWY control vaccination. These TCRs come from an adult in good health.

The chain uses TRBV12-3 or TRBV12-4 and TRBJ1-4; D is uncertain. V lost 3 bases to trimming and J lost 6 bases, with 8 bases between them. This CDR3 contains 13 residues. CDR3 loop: CASSFGVYEKLFF. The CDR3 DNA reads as TGTGCCAGCAGTTTCGGGGTCTATGAAAAACTGTTTTTT.

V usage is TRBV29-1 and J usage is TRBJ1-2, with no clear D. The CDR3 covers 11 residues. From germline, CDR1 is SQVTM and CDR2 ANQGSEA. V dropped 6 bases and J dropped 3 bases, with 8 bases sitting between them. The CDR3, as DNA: TGCAGCGTACAGCTTTACTATGGCTACACCTTC. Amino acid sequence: CSVQLYYGYTF. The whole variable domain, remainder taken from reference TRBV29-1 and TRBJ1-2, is SAVISQKPSRDICQRGTSLTIQCQVDSQVTMMFWYRQQPGQSLTLIATANQGSEATYESGFVIDKFPISRPNLTFSTLTVSNMSPEDSSIYLCSVQLYYGYTFGSGTRLTVV.

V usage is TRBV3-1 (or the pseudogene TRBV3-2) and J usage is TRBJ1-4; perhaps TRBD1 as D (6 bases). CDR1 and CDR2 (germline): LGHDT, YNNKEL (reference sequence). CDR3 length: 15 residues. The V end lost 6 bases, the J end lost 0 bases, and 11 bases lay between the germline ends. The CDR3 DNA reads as TGTGCCAGCAGGCCTCACAGGGCAACTAATGAAAAACTGTTTTTT. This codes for CASRPHRATNEKLFF.

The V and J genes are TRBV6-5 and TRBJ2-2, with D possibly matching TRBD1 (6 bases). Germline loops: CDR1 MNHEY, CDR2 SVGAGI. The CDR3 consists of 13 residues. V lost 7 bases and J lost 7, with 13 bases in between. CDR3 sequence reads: CASTRTVIGELFF. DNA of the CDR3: TGTGCCAGCACCCGGACAGTCATCGGGGAGCTGTTTTTT.

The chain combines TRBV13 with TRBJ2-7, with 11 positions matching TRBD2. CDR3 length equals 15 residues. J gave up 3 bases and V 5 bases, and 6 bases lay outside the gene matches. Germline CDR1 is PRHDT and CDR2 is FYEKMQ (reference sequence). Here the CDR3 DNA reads TGTGCCAGCAGCGAGGGACTAGCGGTAAGCTACGAGCAGTACTTC. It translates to CASSEGLAVSYEQYF.

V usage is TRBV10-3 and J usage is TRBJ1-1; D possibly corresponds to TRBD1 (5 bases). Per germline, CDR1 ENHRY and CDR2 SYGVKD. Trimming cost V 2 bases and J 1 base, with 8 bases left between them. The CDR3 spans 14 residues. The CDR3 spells CAISELGENTEAFF. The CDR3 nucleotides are TGTGCCATCAGTGAGCTGGGGGAGAACACTGAAGCTTTCTTT.

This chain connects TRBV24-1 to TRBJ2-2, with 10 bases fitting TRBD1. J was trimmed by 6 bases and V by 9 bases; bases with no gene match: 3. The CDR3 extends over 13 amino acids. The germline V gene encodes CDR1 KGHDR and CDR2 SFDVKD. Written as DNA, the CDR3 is TGTGCCACCCGACAGGGGGCGGCCGGGGAGCTGTTTTTT. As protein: CATRQGAAGELFF.

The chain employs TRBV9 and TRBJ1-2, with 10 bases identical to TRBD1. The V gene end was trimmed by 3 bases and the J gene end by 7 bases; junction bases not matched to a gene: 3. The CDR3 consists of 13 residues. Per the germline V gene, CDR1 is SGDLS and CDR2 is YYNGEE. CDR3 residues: CASSGQGAGGYTF. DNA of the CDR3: TGTGCCAGCAGCGGACAGGGGGCTGGTGGCTACACCTTC.

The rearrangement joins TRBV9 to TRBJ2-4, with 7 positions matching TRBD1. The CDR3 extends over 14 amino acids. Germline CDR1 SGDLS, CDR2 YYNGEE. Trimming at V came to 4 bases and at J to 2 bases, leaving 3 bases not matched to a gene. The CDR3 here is CASSRQGSKNIQYF. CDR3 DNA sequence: TGTGCCAGCAGCCGACAGGGTTCCAAAAACATTCAGTACTTC.

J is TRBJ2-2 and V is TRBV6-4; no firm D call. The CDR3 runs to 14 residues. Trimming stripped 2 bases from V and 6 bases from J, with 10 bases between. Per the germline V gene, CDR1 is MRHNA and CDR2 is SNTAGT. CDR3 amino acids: CASSDRDRSGELFF. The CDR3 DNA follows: TGTGCCAGCAGTGACAGGGATCGATCCGGGGAGCTGTTTTTT.

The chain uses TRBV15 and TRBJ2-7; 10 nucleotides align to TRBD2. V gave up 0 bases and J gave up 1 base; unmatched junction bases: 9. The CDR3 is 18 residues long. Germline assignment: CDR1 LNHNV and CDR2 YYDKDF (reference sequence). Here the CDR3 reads CATSRDRGRTSGSYEQYF. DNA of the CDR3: TGTGCCACCAGCAGAGATAGGGGACGGACTAGCGGATCCTACGAGCAGTACTTC.

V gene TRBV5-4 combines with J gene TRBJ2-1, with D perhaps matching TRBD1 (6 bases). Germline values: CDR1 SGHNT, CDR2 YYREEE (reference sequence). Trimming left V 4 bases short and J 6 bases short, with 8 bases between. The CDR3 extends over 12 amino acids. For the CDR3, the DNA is TGTGCCAGCAGCGTGGACAGCAATGAGCAGTTCTTC. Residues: CASSVDSNEQFF. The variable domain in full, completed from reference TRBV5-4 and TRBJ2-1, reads ETGVTQSPTHLIKTRGQQVTLRCSSQSGHNTVSWYQQALGQGPQFIFQYYREEENGRGNFPPRFSGLQFPNYSSELNVNALELDDSALYLCASSVDSNEQFFGPGTRLTVL.

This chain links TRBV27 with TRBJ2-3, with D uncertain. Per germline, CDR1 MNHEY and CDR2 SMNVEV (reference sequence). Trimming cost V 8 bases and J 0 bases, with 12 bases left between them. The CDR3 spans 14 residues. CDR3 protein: CASRRIPSTDTQYF. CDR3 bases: TGTGCCAGCCGACGGATCCCGAGCACAGATACGCAGTATTTT.

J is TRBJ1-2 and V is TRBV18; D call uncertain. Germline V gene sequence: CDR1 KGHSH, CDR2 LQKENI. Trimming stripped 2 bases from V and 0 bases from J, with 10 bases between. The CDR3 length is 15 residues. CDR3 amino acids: CASSPNQPPNYGYTF. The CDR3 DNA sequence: TGTGCCAGCTCACCAAATCAACCGCCTAACTATGGCTACACCTTC.

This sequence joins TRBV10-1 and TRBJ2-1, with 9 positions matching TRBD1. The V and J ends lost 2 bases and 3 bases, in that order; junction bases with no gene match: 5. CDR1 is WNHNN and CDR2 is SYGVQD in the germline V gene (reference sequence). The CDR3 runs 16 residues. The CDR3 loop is CASSETTGGGYNEQFF. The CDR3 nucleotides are TGCGCCAGCAGTGAGACTACAGGGGGCGGCTACAATGAGCAGTTCTTC.